This paragraph reports one TCR beta chain. Looked up from germline, CDR1 is MDHEN and CDR2 is SYDVKM. This CDR3 has 18 residues. J lost 0 bases, V lost 1 base, and 4 bases had no gene match. This entry comes from a study of T cell changes during pregnancy in multiple sclerosis. Assay used: immunoSEQ multiplex PCR; TCRdb lists only in-frame clones, some missing. The table includes around 19,000 clones, over 80% detected once. Sequencing used CD8+ T cells from peripheral blood mononuclear cells, obtained in the third trimester of pregnancy. This TCR came from a female donor in good health, enrolled as a control in a pregnancy study. This sequence joins TRBV28 and TRBJ2-2; 11 bases line up with TRBD2. The CDR3: CASSLLLAGGSNTGELFF. The DNA of the CDR3 is TGTGCCAGCAGTTTATTGCTAGCGGGAGGTTCGAACACCGGGGAGCTGTTTTTT.